This T cell receptor beta chain is from a study of OX40 agonist ivuxolimab in advanced cancers. The repertoire was sequenced with immunoSEQ multiplex PCR; TCRdb's copy has only in-frame clones and lacks some. The repertoire has 50,000 to 70,000 clones, approximately 86% of them found once; the top ten carry roughly an eighth. The germline CDR1 and CDR2 sequences are SGHRS and YFSETQ. The CDR3 extends over 13 amino acids. Between the trimmed V and J ends, which lost 5 bases and 0 bases, there was a span of 8 bases. The V and J genes are TRBV5-1 and TRBJ1-1; no clear D. The starting material was CD4+ or CD8+ T cells sorted from blood, obtained in a trial of the OX40 agonist ivuxolimab. This clonotype originated in an adult with an advanced solid tumor such as melanoma, head and neck, liver or kidney cancer. CDR3 DNA sequence: TGCGCCAGCAGACAGACCATGAACACTGAAGCTTTCTTT. Residues: CASRQTMNTEAFF.